This entry is about one T cell receptor (beta chain). This record belongs to a study of control samples from healthy donors and cancer patients. V lost 8 bases and J 2 bases, leaving 7 bases between the germline ends. This CDR3 region has 12 residues. Sequencing was performed with immunoSEQ multiplex PCR; in TCRdb, only in-frame clones are kept and a portion is missing. Of about 73,000 clones in the sample, 87% were seen once. Sample: blood. The clonotype comes from a woman between 50 and 59 years old in good health. The J gene is TRBJ2-1, the V gene TRBV12-3 or TRBV12-4; D is unresolved. Here the CDR3 reads CASGAPYNEQFF. Written as DNA, the CDR3 is TGTGCCAGCGGAGCGCCCTACAATGAGCAGTTCTTC.